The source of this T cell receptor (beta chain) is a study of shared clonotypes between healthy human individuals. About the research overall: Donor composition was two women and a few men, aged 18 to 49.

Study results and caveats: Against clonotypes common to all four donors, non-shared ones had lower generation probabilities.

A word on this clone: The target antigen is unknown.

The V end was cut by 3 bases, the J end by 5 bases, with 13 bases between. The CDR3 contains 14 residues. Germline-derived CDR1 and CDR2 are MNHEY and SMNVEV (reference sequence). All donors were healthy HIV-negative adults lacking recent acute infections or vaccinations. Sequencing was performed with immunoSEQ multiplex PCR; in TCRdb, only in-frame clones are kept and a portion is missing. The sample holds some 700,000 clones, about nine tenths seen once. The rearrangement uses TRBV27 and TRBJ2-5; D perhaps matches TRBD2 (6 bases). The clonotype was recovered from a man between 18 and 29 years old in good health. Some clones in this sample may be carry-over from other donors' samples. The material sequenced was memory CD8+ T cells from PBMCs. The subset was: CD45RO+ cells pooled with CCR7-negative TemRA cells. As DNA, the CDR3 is TGTGCCAGCAGTTTCTCTCCCCGGGGGGAGACCCAGTACTTC. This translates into CASSFSPRGETQYF.